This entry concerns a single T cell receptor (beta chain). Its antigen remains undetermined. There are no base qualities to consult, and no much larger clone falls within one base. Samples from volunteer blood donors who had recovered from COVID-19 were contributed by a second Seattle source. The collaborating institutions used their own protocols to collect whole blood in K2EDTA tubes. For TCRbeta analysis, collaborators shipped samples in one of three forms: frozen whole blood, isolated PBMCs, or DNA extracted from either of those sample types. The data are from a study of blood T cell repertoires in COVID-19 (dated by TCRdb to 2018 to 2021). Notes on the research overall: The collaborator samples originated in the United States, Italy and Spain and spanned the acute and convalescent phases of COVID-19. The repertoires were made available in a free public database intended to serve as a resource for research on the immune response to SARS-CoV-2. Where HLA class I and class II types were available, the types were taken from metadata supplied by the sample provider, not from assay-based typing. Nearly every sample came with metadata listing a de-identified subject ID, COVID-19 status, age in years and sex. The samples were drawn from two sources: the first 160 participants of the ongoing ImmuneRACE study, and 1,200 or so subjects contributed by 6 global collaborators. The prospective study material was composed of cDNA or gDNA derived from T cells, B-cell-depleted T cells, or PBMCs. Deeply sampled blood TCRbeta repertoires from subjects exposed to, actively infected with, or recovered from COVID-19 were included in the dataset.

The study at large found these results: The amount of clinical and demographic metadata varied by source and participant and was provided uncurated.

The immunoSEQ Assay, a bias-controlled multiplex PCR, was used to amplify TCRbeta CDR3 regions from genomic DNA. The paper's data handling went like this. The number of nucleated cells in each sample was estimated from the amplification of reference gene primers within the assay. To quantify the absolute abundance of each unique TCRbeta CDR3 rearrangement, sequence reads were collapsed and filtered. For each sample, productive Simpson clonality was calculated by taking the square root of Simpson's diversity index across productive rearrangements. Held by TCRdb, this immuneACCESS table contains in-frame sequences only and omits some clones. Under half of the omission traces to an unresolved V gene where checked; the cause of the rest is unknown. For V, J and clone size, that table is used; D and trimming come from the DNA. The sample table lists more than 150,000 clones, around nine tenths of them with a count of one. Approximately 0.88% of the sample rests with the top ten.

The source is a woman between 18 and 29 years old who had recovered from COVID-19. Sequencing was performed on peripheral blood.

Read as DNA, the sequence is TGCGCCAGCAGCCAAGATGTGCCGGGACACACGAACACTGAAGCTTTCTTT. The translation is CASSQDVPGHTNTEAFF. The chain couples TRBV4-1 to TRBJ1-1, with a weak D call of TRBD1 (6 bases match). V lost 0 bases and J lost 1 base; the stretch between them is 15 bases long. Including cysteine and phenylalanine, the CDR3 has 17 amino acids. The CDR3 DNA has 51 bases and is translated from base 1. Sequences MGHRA (CDR1) and YSYEKL (CDR2) are obtained from the germline V gene.